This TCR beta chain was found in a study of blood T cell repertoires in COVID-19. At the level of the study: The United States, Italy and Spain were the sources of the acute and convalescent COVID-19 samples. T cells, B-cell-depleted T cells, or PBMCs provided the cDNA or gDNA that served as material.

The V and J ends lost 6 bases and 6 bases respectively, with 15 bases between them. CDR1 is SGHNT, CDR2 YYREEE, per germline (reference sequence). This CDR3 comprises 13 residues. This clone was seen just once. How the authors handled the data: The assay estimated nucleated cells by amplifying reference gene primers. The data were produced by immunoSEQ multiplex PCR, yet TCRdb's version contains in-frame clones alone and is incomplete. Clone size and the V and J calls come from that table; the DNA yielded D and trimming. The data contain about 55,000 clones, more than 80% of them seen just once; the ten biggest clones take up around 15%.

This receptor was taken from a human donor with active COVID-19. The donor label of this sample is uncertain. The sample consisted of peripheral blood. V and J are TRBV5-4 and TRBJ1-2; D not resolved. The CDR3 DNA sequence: TGTGCCAGCAATCCCACCGGGGTCGATGGCTACACCTTC. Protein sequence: CASNPTGVDGYTF.